What follows are 13 T cell receptor beta chains derived from one specimen sequenced in a study of cytomegalovirus exposure and HLA in healthy donors (TCRdb year 2017). Receptors were amplified or captured by the immunoSEQ multiplex PCR assay. For the multiplex PCR, a mixture combining 60 forward primers for TCR Vbeta segments and 13 reverse primers for TCR Jbeta segments was used. Drawn from immuneACCESS, this table holds only the in-frame rearrangements with V and J called that TCRdb kept. Clones are partly lost; checked studies trace under half to an unresolved V gene and leave the rest unexplained. The sample has around 130,000 clones on record, around 75% of them singletons. The ten largest clones capture less than 4% of the sample. The sample consisted of PBMCs. The origin of the receptors is a man aged 30-40 years in good health and CMV-seronegative.

V and J are TRBV7-8 and TRBJ1-2, with D unresolved. Germline V gene data show CDR1 as SGHVS and CDR2 as FQNEAQ. Trimming stripped 1 base from V and 4 bases from J, with 13 bases between. The CDR3 loop spans 15 amino acids. The chain's CDR3 is CASSLEGRGVYGYTF. CDR3 nucleotide sequence: TGTGCCAGCAGCTTAGAAGGTCGGGGTGTCTATGGCTACACCTTC.

The chain is built from TRBV27 and TRBJ2-3; D possibly corresponds to TRBD2 (6 bases). The CDR3 is made up of 13 amino acids. Trimming pared 8 bases from V and 0 bases from J, leaving 9 bases between. Germline-derived CDR1 and CDR2 are MNHEY and SMNVEV (reference sequence). CDR3 sequence reads: CASPGDSTDTQYF. In DNA, the CDR3 is TGTGCCAGCCCGGGGGACAGCACAGATACGCAGTATTTT.

The chain has TRBV6-5 and TRBJ1-2, with 7 bases aligning to TRBD1. The CDR3 is 15 amino acids. In germline, CDR1 is MNHEY, CDR2 SVGAGI. The ends lost 0 bases at V and 4 bases at J; junction bases unmatched: 5. The chain's CDR3 is CASSYSLGQSYGYTF. The CDR3 DNA sequence: TGTGCCAGCAGTTACTCCTTGGGACAGAGCTATGGCTACACCTTC.

A few counts support this clone. The DNA for the CDR3 is TGCGCCAGCAGTCAATCGCAGCCCCCCCGGGACAGGCCCTCCTACGAGCAGTACTTC. Amino acids: CASSQSQPPRDRPSYEQYF. V and J are TRBV23-1 and TRBJ2-7; the match to TRBD1 covers 8 bases. TRBV23-1 is filed as an ORF, its function uncertain. The CDR3 runs to 19 residues. Trimming took 0 bases from V and 0 from J; bases not matched to a gene: 13.

In its sample, this clone was seen a few times. The chain joins TRBV5-6 to TRBJ2-7; the D is unclear. V was pared by 2 bases and J by 7 bases, with 19 bases between. The CDR3 is 15 residues long. Germline values: CDR1 SGHDT, CDR2 YYEEEE. The CDR3 region is CASSFLSDFLREQYF. CDR3 nucleotide sequence: TGTGCCAGCAGCTTCCTTTCTGATTTCCTACGGGAGCAGTACTTC.

The chain carries TRBV18 and TRBJ1-1, with D possibly TRBD1 on 6 matching bases. Germline V gene sequence: CDR1 KGHSH, CDR2 LQKENI. The CDR3 sequence is 14 residues long. The V end lost 3 bases, the J end lost 4 bases, and 12 bases lay between the germline ends. CDR3 sequence reads: CASSPNRVGTEAFF. Here the CDR3 DNA reads TGTGCCAGCTCACCGAACAGGGTGGGCACTGAAGCTTTCTTT.

The chain is built from TRBV2 and TRBJ2-3; 7 bases line up with TRBD2. With 10 bases clipped from V and 2 bases from J, the junction kept 9 bases outside the gene matches. The CDR3 contains 14 residues. CDR1 and CDR2 (germline): SNHLY, FYNNEI. CDR3 residues: CATVREGLTDTQYF. CDR3 nucleotide sequence: TGTGCCACGGTCAGGGAGGGCCTCACAGATACGCAGTATTTT. Complete variable domain (other parts from reference TRBV2 and TRBJ2-3): EPEVTQTPSHQVTQMGQEVILRCVPISNHLYFYWYRQILGQKVEFLVSFYNNEISEKSEIFDDQFSVERPDGSNFTLKIRSTKLEDSAMYFCATVREGLTDTQYFGPGTRLTVL.

This clone was observed a handful of times. The chain employs TRBV5-8 and TRBJ1-5, with D perhaps TRBD1 (5 bases). V was pared by 0 bases and J by 0 bases, with 13 bases between. The CDR3 consists of 17 residues. Per the germline V gene, CDR1 is SGHTS and CDR2 is YDEGEE. The CDR3 protein is CASSLATGTDSNQPQHF. CDR3 bases: TGTGCCAGCAGCTTGGCTACGGGGACTGATAGCAATCAGCCCCAGCATTTT.

There are a few counts of this clone. The chain joins TRBV4-3 to TRBJ1-1, with D unresolved. This CDR3 contains 13 residues. V was clipped by 2 bases and J by 0 bases, with 4 bases between them. In germline, CDR1 is LGHNA, CDR2 YSLEER. The CDR3 DNA is TGCGCCAGCAGCCAACAGGTGAACACTGAAGCTTTCTTT. Translating it yields CASSQQVNTEAFF.

V and J are TRBV7-3 and TRBJ2-6; D ambiguous. Germline lookup yields CDR1 SGHTA and CDR2 FQGTGA. The CDR3 has 15 amino acids. V shed 4 bases and J shed 1 base, with 8 bases lying between them. In DNA form, the CDR3 reads TGTGCCAGCAGCTACGGGTTATCTGGGGCCAACGTCCTGACTTTC. It specifies CASSYGLSGANVLTF.

The chain couples TRBV4-3 to TRBJ1-1, with no clear D. The CDR3 loop spans 15 amino acids. In germline, CDR1 is LGHNA, CDR2 YSLEER. V was trimmed by 0 bases and J by 7 bases, leaving 15 bases between them. CDR3 residues: CASSQDVTYFYEAFF. Written as DNA, the CDR3 is TGCGCCAGCAGCCAAGATGTGACTTATTTTTATGAAGCTTTCTTT.

The chain is built from TRBV28 and TRBJ1-1, with TRBD1 matching 7 bases. Germline V gene data show CDR1 as MDHEN and CDR2 as SYDVKM. V gave up 5 bases and J gave up 4 bases; unmatched junction bases: 10. The length of the CDR3 is 15 residues. The CDR3 DNA reads as TGTGCCAGCAGTCCTCCGACAGGGTCTGTCACTGAAGCTTTCTTT. Encoded protein: CASSPPTGSVTEAFF.

V and J are TRBV6-5 and TRBJ2-7, with TRBD2 matching 13 bases. Unmatched junction bases numbered 0, after V lost 6 bases and J lost 4 bases. Germline V gene data show CDR1 as MNHEY and CDR2 as SVGAGI. The CDR3 length is 13 residues. The DNA for the CDR3 is TGTGCCAGCAGACTAGCGGGAGGGTACGAGCAGTACTTC. Translating gives CASRLAGGYEQYF.